This note documents a single T cell receptor beta chain sequence. The sample is drawn from a study of blood T cell repertoires in COVID-19. Study-level information: Acute and convalescent COVID-19 specimens originated in the United States, Italy and Spain. Sample material is recorded as cDNA or gDNA derived from T cells, B-cell-depleted T cells, or PBMCs.

Using immunoSEQ multiplex PCR, the repertoire was profiled, and TCRdb retains in-frame clones only, with some absent. Of just under 150,000 clones in the sample, approximately 87% were seen once. The clonotype was recovered from a woman in her forties or fifties with active or convalescent COVID-19. The sequenced sample consisted of peripheral blood.

The CDR3 bases are TGTGCCAGCAGTTACCACGGACAGAACGAAGCTTTCTTT. This gives the protein CASSYHGQNEAFF. This sequence joins TRBV28 and TRBJ1-1; weak D call: TRBD1 (6 bases). V was clipped by 4 bases and J by 8 bases, with 14 bases between them. Germline V gene lookup returns CDR1 MDHEN and CDR2 SYDVKM. This CDR3 has 13 amino acids.